The 4 T cell receptor beta chains below were found in one sample sequenced in a study of blood T cells in healthy people across ages. The authors ran a second PCR of 7 to 11 cycles using a sample-barcoded 5' primer and a J-beta primer mix. MiXCR, applied by TCRdb to the 5' RACE reads, yields one record per CDR3 protein. The sample records roughly 570,000 distinct CDR3 sequences, 27% being singletons. What was sequenced was blood. The receptors derive from an older woman in good health.

The V and J genes are TRBV27 and TRBJ2-5, with TRBD1 matching 9 bases. The end of the DNA is better explained by TRBJ2-7, so the J call may be wrong. This CDR3 has 15 residues. The germline V gene encodes CDR1 MNHEY and CDR2 SMNVEV (reference sequence). Here the CDR3 reads CASSLSMDRGGEQYF. The CDR3 DNA sequence: TGTGCCAGCAGTTTATCGATGGACAGGGGAGGCGAGCAGTACTTC.

This clonotype was counted only a few times. The chain employs TRBV4-2 and TRBJ1-1, with D perhaps TRBD1 (5 bases). Trimming cost V 0 bases and J 6 bases, with 14 bases left between them. This CDR3 is built from 15 residues. CDR1 is LGHNA, CDR2 YNFKEQ, per germline. The CDR3: CASSQEDGQGSEAFF. CDR3 bases: TGTGCCAGCAGCCAAGAAGACGGACAAGGGTCTGAAGCTTTCTTT.

In this sample, this clonotype turned up many times. This chain connects TRBV5-1 to TRBJ1-2, with TRBD1 as a possible D gene (5 bases). V dropped 0 bases and J dropped 8 bases, with 14 bases sitting between them. CDR3 size: 14 residues. Looked up from germline, CDR1 is SGHRS and CDR2 is YFSETQ. The CDR3 loop is CASSLATGRGGYTF. CDR3 DNA: TGCGCCAGCAGCTTGGCGACGGGACGAGGCGGCTACACCTTC.

This clonotype was counted only a few times. The chain recombines TRBV4-3 with TRBJ1-2; the D is unclear. CDR1 LGHNA and CDR2 YSLEER come from the germline V gene. V shed 0 bases and J shed 1 base, with 6 bases lying between them. There are 14 residues in the CDR3. The CDR3 loop is CASSQEGYNYGYTF. The CDR3 DNA is TGCGCCAGCAGCCAAGAAGGGTATAACTATGGCTACACCTTC.